The 13 T cell receptor beta chains reported below all come from one sample, sequenced in a study of CD8 T cells in ankylosing spondylitis. TCRdb re-analysed the 5' RACE reads in MiXCR, keeping a single row per CDR3 protein. The table includes around 140,000 distinct CDR3 sequences, around 10% detected once. The sequenced material came from blood, either unsorted or a sorted T cell fraction (not recorded which). These receptors were taken from a female donor with ankylosing spondylitis or in good health (not recorded which).

In its sample, this clonotype was seen many times. The chain has TRBV12-3 or TRBV12-4 and TRBJ2-7; no firm D call. The CDR3 has 13 amino acids. With 6 bases removed from V and 4 bases from J, the gap between germline ends came to 13 bases. CDR3 DNA: TGTGCCAGCAGCCACCAGCAGTCTTACGAGCAGTACTTC. This gives the protein CASSHQQSYEQYF.

This clonotype was recorded at least ten times. The chain joins TRBV10-3 to TRBJ2-1; tentative D call: TRBD2 (6 bases). V lost 4 bases and J 1 base, leaving 11 bases between the germline ends. The V gene's germline CDR1 is ENHRY and CDR2 SYGVKD. The CDR3 sequence is 15 residues long. Written as DNA, the CDR3 is TGTGCCATCAGTGTAGGAGGGACTTCCTACAATGAGCAGTTCTTC. Amino acids: CAISVGGTSYNEQFF.

In its sample, this clonotype was seen many times. The CDR3 is CASSLAASSYGYTF. CDR3 DNA sequence: TGTGCCAGCAGTTTAGCAGCCAGCTCCTATGGCTACACCTTC. This chain uses TRBV12-3 or TRBV12-4 with TRBJ1-2; D remains ambiguous. The CDR3 runs 14 residues. V gave up 0 bases and J gave up 4 bases, with 9 bases separating them.

V usage is TRBV12-3 or TRBV12-4 and J usage is TRBJ1-2, with D tentatively TRBD1 (5 bases). CDR3 length: 13 amino acids. V lost 0 bases and J lost 7, with 9 bases in between. The CDR3 reads CASSLARARGYTF. CDR3 DNA sequence: TGTGCCAGCAGTTTAGCCAGGGCTCGTGGCTACACCTTC.

This clonotype has at least ten counts. The chain uses TRBV15 and TRBJ2-2; the match to TRBD2 covers 10 bases. The V gene's germline CDR1 is LNHNV and CDR2 YYDKDF (reference sequence). V trimming: 8 bases; J trimming: 0 bases; junction bases outside the gene matches: 6. The CDR3 consists of 16 residues. The CDR3 DNA is TGTGCCACCTCGAGAGCGGGGGGGCCGAACACCGGGGAGCTGTTTTTT. This gives the protein CATSRAGGPNTGELFF.

This clonotype was seen at least ten times. The chain couples TRBV12-3 or TRBV12-4 to TRBJ2-2, with D tentatively TRBD2 (5 bases). CDR3 length: 13 amino acids. Trimming stripped 8 bases from V and 4 bases from J, with 11 bases between. In nucleotides, the CDR3 is TGTGCCAGCCGTGATCGGGGCACCGGGGAGCTGTTTTTT. The encoded protein is CASRDRGTGELFF.

Turning to this clonotype: A single base separates this from a much larger clone, so it may be a read error. The J gene is TRBJ1-1, the V gene TRBV18; possibly TRBD1 for D (5 bases). This CDR3 region has 15 residues. Per the germline V gene, CDR1 is KGHSH and CDR2 is LQKENI. Deletions cut 3 bases from V and 2 bases from J, with 13 bases between. CDR3 protein: CASSPTQGINTEAFF. CDR3 sequence (DNA): TGTGCCAGCTCACCCACCCAGGGAATAAACACTGAAGCTTTCTTT.

The chain employs TRBV18 and TRBJ2-1; 15 bases are a match to TRBD2. The CDR3 is made up of 15 amino acids. Germline V gives CDR1 KGHSH, CDR2 LQKENI. The J segment lost 7 bases and the V segment lost 3 bases, leaving 1 base of the junction unmatched. The CDR3 bases are TGTGCCAGCTCACCCGGACTAGCGGGAGGGAATGAGCAGTTCTTC. Translation: CASSPGLAGGNEQFF.

This clonotype has at least ten counts. This chain joins TRBV5-1 and TRBJ2-4, with 8 positions matching TRBD1. Germline V gene sequence: CDR1 SGHRS, CDR2 YFSETQ. The CDR3 has 15 residues. V gave up 2 bases and J gave up 1 base; unmatched junction bases: 2. CDR3 region: CASSFGQGAKNIQYF. As DNA, the CDR3 is TGCGCCAGCAGCTTTGGACAGGGCGCCAAAAACATTCAGTACTTC.

This clonotype has at least ten counts. The V gene is TRBV20-1, the J gene TRBJ2-7; 7 positions agree with TRBD2. The CDR3 runs to 14 residues. Germline V gives CDR1 DFQATT, CDR2 SNEGSKA (reference sequence). V lost 3 bases to trimming and J lost 2 bases; unmatched junction nucleotides: 7. Written as DNA, the CDR3 is TGCAGTGCTAGTGCCGGGAGGTCTCCCTACGAGCAGTACTTC. It encodes CSASAGRSPYEQYF.

This clonotype was recorded many times. This chain uses TRBV18 with TRBJ2-7; TRBD1 is a possible D gene (6 bases). Trimming took off 5 bases at V and 0 bases at J, with 11 bases between the two ends. Looked up from germline, CDR1 is KGHSH and CDR2 is LQKENI. This CDR3 has 14 amino acids. The chain's CDR3 is CASSAEGHSYEQYF. CDR3 coding DNA: TGTGCCAGCTCAGCAGAGGGACACTCCTACGAGCAGTACTTC.

In its sample, this clonotype was seen many times. The chain is built from TRBV27 and TRBJ2-1; 10 bases map to TRBD1. The CDR3 is made up of 15 amino acids. The V segment lost 5 bases and the J segment 5 bases; nucleotides outside the gene matches: 6. Germline-derived CDR1 and CDR2 are MNHEY and SMNVEV (reference sequence). CDR3 in amino acids: CASSPRQGADNEQFF. Here the CDR3 DNA reads TGTGCCAGCAGTCCACGACAGGGGGCCGACAATGAGCAGTTCTTC.

Many counts were recorded for this clonotype. The rearrangement uses TRBV20-1 and TRBJ1-2, with D possibly matching TRBD1 (6 bases). V was clipped by 8 bases and J by 4 bases, with 17 bases between them. The CDR3 runs to 13 residues. In germline, CDR1 is DFQATT, CDR2 SNEGSKA (reference sequence). This chain's CDR3 is CSTGAGVVYGYTF. CDR3 nucleotides: TGCAGTACTGGGGCAGGGGTAGTCTATGGCTACACCTTC.